A selection of T cell receptor beta chains follows, all from one sample in a study of control samples from healthy donors and cancer patients. Here immunoSEQ multiplex PCR was the method, and the copy in TCRdb shows in-frame clones only, minus some. The sample consists of roughly 130,000 clones, around 90% of them appearing once. The specimen sequenced was blood. These receptors all come from a young man in good health. CDR3s include the opening cysteine and the closing phenylalanine or tryptophan. A D gene is named only where the DNA matches it firmly. The size field is filled for only some rows; it gives once, few, many or a size class.

D gene: TRBD1; V gene: TRBV9; J gene: TRBJ2-7; clone size: .; CDR3 DNA: TGTGCCAGCAGTCGAGCCCAGACAGGGGCCGAGCAGTACTTC; CDR3 protein: CASSRAQTGAEQYF
D gene: TRBD2; V gene: TRBV24-1; J gene: TRBJ2-2; clone size: .; CDR3 DNA: TGTGCCACCAGTGATTTGGGTAGCGGGGGATCCGGGGAGCTGTTTTTT; CDR3 protein: CATSDLGSGGSGELFF
D gene: .; V gene: TRBV29-1; J gene: TRBJ1-1; clone size: .; CDR3 DNA: TGCAGCGGGAAACTGAGCGGGACGAACACTGAAGCTTTCTTT; CDR3 protein: CSGKLSGTNTEAFF
D gene: .; V gene: TRBV30; J gene: TRBJ2-7; clone size: .; CDR3 DNA: TGTGCCTGGAGTGTAGGTGTTGAGCAGTACTTC; CDR3 protein: CAWSVGVEQYF
D gene: TRBD2; V gene: TRBV27; J gene: TRBJ2-2; clone size: .; CDR3 DNA: TGTGCCAGCAGACTGGGACTAGCGGGAGGGAACACCGGGGAGCTGTTTTTT; CDR3 protein: CASRLGLAGGNTGELFF
D gene: .; V gene: TRBV19; J gene: TRBJ1-5; clone size: few; CDR3 DNA: TGTGCCAGTAGTTACAGGGACGGCAGCAATCAGCCCCAGCATTTT; CDR3 protein: CASSYRDGSNQPQHF
D gene: .; V gene: TRBV5-6; J gene: TRBJ1-3; clone size: once; CDR3 DNA: TGTGCCAGCAGCTTCGGGACCCCAAGCTCTGGAAACACCATATATTTT; CDR3 protein: CASSFGTPSSGNTIYF
D gene: TRBD1; V gene: TRBV30; J gene: TRBJ2-7; clone size: .; CDR3 DNA: TGTGCCTGGAGTGGGGGACAGTCCTACGAGCAGTACTTC; CDR3 protein: CAWSGGQSYEQYF
D gene: TRBD1; V gene: TRBV29-1; J gene: TRBJ2-7; clone size: .; CDR3 DNA: TGCAGCGTTGAGGGGGCCAGGGGGCGTCACGAGCAGTACTTC; CDR3 protein: CSVEGARGRHEQYF
D gene: .; V gene: TRBV7-9; J gene: TRBJ1-4; clone size: .; CDR3 DNA: TGTGCCAGCAGCCCCCCTCCCGGGCGGCGTAATGAAAAACTGTTTTTT; CDR3 protein: CASSPPPGRRNEKLFF
D gene: TRBD1; V gene: TRBV30; J gene: TRBJ1-5; clone size: .; CDR3 DNA: TGTGCCTGGAAGGGGGCAGAATATAGCAATCAGCCCCAGCATTTT; CDR3 protein: CAWKGAEYSNQPQHF
D gene: .; V gene: TRBV6-1; J gene: TRBJ1-1; clone size: .; CDR3 DNA: TGTGCCAGCAGTGAGGGCAGGGACACTGAAGCTTTCTTT; CDR3 protein: CASSEGRDTEAFF
D gene: TRBD2; V gene: TRBV4-1; J gene: TRBJ2-5; clone size: .; CDR3 DNA: TGCGCCAGCAGGCTCATAGCGGGGGGGCCGGGAGAGACCCAGTACTTC; CDR3 protein: CASRLIAGGPGETQYF
D gene: .; V gene: TRBV5-1; J gene: TRBJ1-1; clone size: .; CDR3 DNA: TGCGCCAGCAGCTTCTCAGGGGTAAGAACTGAAGCTTTCTTT; CDR3 protein: CASSFSGVRTEAFF
D gene: .; V gene: TRBV10-2; J gene: TRBJ2-7; clone size: .; CDR3 DNA: TGCGCCAGCAGTGAGTTGCAGGGATCCTACGAGCAGTACTTC; CDR3 protein: CASSELQGSYEQYF
D gene: .; V gene: TRBV12-5; J gene: TRBJ1-3; clone size: .; CDR3 DNA: TGTGCTAGTGGTTTGGTAAGGGCAGGCTCTGGAAACACCATATATTTT; CDR3 protein: CASGLVRAGSGNTIYF
D gene: .; V gene: TRBV7-9; J gene: TRBJ2-3; clone size: .; CDR3 DNA: TGTGCCAGCAGCTTAGGAAAGGGGTTCACAGATACGCAGTATTTT; CDR3 protein: CASSLGKGFTDTQYF
D gene: TRBD2; V gene: TRBV4-1; J gene: TRBJ2-7; clone size: .; CDR3 DNA: TGCGCCAGCAGCCGTAGGGAGGGGTACGAGCAGTACTTC; CDR3 protein: CASSRREGYEQYF
D gene: .; V gene: TRBV6-5; J gene: TRBJ2-5; clone size: .; CDR3 DNA: TGTGCCAGCAGCCGCTCCCGACGAGGACAAGAGACCCAGTACTTC; CDR3 protein: CASSRSRRGQETQYF
D gene: .; V gene: TRBV25-1; J gene: TRBJ1-4; clone size: .; CDR3 DNA: TGTGCCAGCAGTGAGTACAGATCTAATGAAAAACTGTTTTTT; CDR3 protein: CASSEYRSNEKLFF
D gene: .; V gene: TRBV18; J gene: TRBJ1-3; clone size: .; CDR3 DNA: TGTGCCAGCTCGCCCAACAGGGTGACTGGAAACACCATATATTTT; CDR3 protein: CASSPNRVTGNTIYF
D gene: .; V gene: TRBV6-6; J gene: TRBJ1-4; clone size: .; CDR3 DNA: TGTGCCAGCAGCGTTACAGGGAGGGGTGAAAAACTGTTTTTT; CDR3 protein: CASSVTGRGEKLFF
D gene: TRBD2; V gene: TRBV7-9; J gene: TRBJ2-3; clone size: .; CDR3 DNA: TGTGCCAGCAGCTTAGGACTAGCGGGGCGCACAGATACGCAGTATTTT; CDR3 protein: CASSLGLAGRTDTQYF
D gene: .; V gene: TRBV15; J gene: TRBJ1-4; clone size: once; CDR3 DNA: TGTGCCACCAGCAGAGATTCTTGGTCTAATGAAAAACTGTTTTTT; CDR3 protein: CATSRDSWSNEKLFF
D gene: .; V gene: TRBV6-5; J gene: TRBJ2-4; clone size: .; CDR3 DNA: TGTGCCAGCAGGAGGACAGTTCTCGCAAACATTCAGTACTTC; CDR3 protein: CASRRTVLANIQYF
D gene: TRBD2; V gene: TRBV3-1/TRBV3-2; J gene: TRBJ2-3; clone size: .; CDR3 DNA: TGTGCCAGCAGCCTCTGGACTAGCGGGGGGAAGAAGACAGATACGCAGTATTTT; CDR3 protein: CASSLWTSGGKKTDTQYF
D gene: .; V gene: TRBV19; J gene: TRBJ2-3; clone size: .; CDR3 DNA: TGTGCCAGTAGCACCCCGGACTCCCGGCGGACAGATACGCAGTATTTT; CDR3 protein: CASSTPDSRRTDTQYF
D gene: TRBD1; V gene: TRBV7-3; J gene: TRBJ2-2; clone size: .; CDR3 DNA: TGTGCCAGCAGTCGGACAGGGGGCACCGGGGAGCTGTTTTTT; CDR3 protein: CASSRTGGTGELFF
D gene: .; V gene: TRBV6-5; J gene: TRBJ1-4; clone size: .; CDR3 DNA: TGTGCCAGCAGTTACTCTTATGGGCGAGCTAATGAAAAACTGTTTTTT; CDR3 protein: CASSYSYGRANEKLFF
D gene: TRBD1; V gene: TRBV7-9; J gene: TRBJ2-7; clone size: .; CDR3 DNA: TGTGCCAGCAGCTTAGGACAGGGGAAGCACGAGCAGTACTTC; CDR3 protein: CASSLGQGKHEQYF
D gene: .; V gene: TRBV11-2; J gene: TRBJ2-6; clone size: .; CDR3 DNA: TGTGCCAGCAGCTTCCGGACAGCGAACTCTGGGGCCAACGTCCTGACTTTC; CDR3 protein: CASSFRTANSGANVLTF
D gene: .; V gene: TRBV5-1; J gene: TRBJ2-7; clone size: .; CDR3 DNA: TGCGCCAGCAGCTTACCGGCCCCGGACGAGCAGTACTTC; CDR3 protein: CASSLPAPDEQYF
D gene: .; V gene: TRBV5-1; J gene: TRBJ1-2; clone size: .; CDR3 DNA: TGCGCCAGCAGTCGGGACGGAGCTAACTATGGCTACACCTTC; CDR3 protein: CASSRDGANYGYTF
D gene: .; V gene: TRBV5-3; J gene: TRBJ1-4; clone size: .; CDR3 DNA: TGTGCCAGAAGCGAGACAGAAAATGAAAAACTGTTTTTT; CDR3 protein: CARSETENEKLFF
D gene: .; V gene: TRBV6-4; J gene: TRBJ1-2; clone size: .; CDR3 DNA: TGTGCCAGCAGTGACGCCGGAGGCGGCTACACCTTC; CDR3 protein: CASSDAGGGYTF
D gene: .; V gene: TRBV30; J gene: TRBJ1-5; clone size: .; CDR3 DNA: TGTGCCTGGAGTAGGGGCAGACAGCCCCAGCATTTT; CDR3 protein: CAWSRGRQPQHF
D gene: .; V gene: TRBV5-1; J gene: TRBJ2-2; clone size: .; CDR3 DNA: TGCGCCAGCAGCTTGGATTCCGCCTTCTTGACCGGGGAGCTGTTTTTT; CDR3 protein: CASSLDSAFLTGELFF
D gene: TRBD2; V gene: TRBV2; J gene: TRBJ2-3; clone size: .; CDR3 DNA: TGTGCCAGCAGCCTCCGGGCTAGCGGGGGCACAGATACGCAGTATTTT; CDR3 protein: CASSLRASGGTDTQYF
D gene: .; V gene: TRBV9; J gene: TRBJ2-7; clone size: .; CDR3 DNA: TGTGCCAGCAGCGTAGCAGTTGTGGGAAGAGGAGCCGAGCAGTACTTC; CDR3 protein: CASSVAVVGRGAEQYF
D gene: .; V gene: TRBV9; J gene: TRBJ2-5; clone size: .; CDR3 DNA: TGTGCCAGCAGCCCCCGAAGACAGGCGCAAGAGACCCAGTACTTC; CDR3 protein: CASSPRRQAQETQYF
D gene: TRBD1; V gene: TRBV7-9; J gene: TRBJ1-1; clone size: .; CDR3 DNA: TGTGCCACCCGAAAAGGGGCAGGGGGCCGAAACACTGAAGCTTTCTTT; CDR3 protein: CATRKGAGGRNTEAFF
D gene: .; V gene: TRBV4-1; J gene: TRBJ2-2; clone size: once; CDR3 DNA: TGCGCCAGCAGCCAAGATCCCAGCCCGAACACCGGGGAGCTGTTTTTT; CDR3 protein: CASSQDPSPNTGELFF
D gene: .; V gene: TRBV15; J gene: TRBJ2-3; clone size: .; CDR3 DNA: TGTGCCACCAGCAGGCCTGGACAGCCCGGCACAGATACGCAGTATTTT; CDR3 protein: CATSRPGQPGTDTQYF
D gene: TRBD1; V gene: TRBV2; J gene: TRBJ2-5; clone size: .; CDR3 DNA: TGTGCCAGCCTTCCGAGACAGGGGATGGAGACCCAGTACTTC; CDR3 protein: CASLPRQGMETQYF
D gene: TRBD2; V gene: TRBV27; J gene: TRBJ2-1; clone size: .; CDR3 DNA: TGTGCCAGCAGTCCACACGCGGGGGGCTCCTACAATGAGCAGTTCTTC; CDR3 protein: CASSPHAGGSYNEQFF
D gene: .; V gene: TRBV3-1/TRBV3-2; J gene: TRBJ1-4; clone size: .; CDR3 DNA: TGTGCCAGCAGCCCCCGGGACGTAAGAAATGAAAAACTGTTTTTT; CDR3 protein: CASSPRDVRNEKLFF
D gene: .; V gene: TRBV5-1; J gene: TRBJ2-1; clone size: .; CDR3 DNA: TGCGCCAGCAGCTTGGACGGGCATTACAATGAGCAGTTCTTC; CDR3 protein: CASSLDGHYNEQFF
D gene: .; V gene: TRBV25-1; J gene: TRBJ2-2; clone size: .; CDR3 DNA: TGTGCCAGCAGAGAACCTAGAGCCGGGGAGCTGTTTTTT; CDR3 protein: CASREPRAGELFF
D gene: TRBD2; V gene: TRBV30; J gene: TRBJ2-7; clone size: .; CDR3 DNA: TGTGCCTGGACTAGCGGGGGGGAAGAGCAGTACTTC; CDR3 protein: CAWTSGGEEQYF
D gene: .; V gene: TRBV9; J gene: TRBJ1-6; clone size: .; CDR3 DNA: TGTGCCAGCAGCCCCACGGGTGGGGGACGATATTCACCCCTCCACTTT; CDR3 protein: CASSPTGGGRYSPLHF
D gene: .; V gene: TRBV6-5; J gene: TRBJ1-6; clone size: .; CDR3 DNA: TGTGCCAGCAGTATCGACCGGGGTAATTCACCCCTCCACTTT; CDR3 protein: CASSIDRGNSPLHF
D gene: TRBD1; V gene: TRBV4-1; J gene: TRBJ2-6; clone size: .; CDR3 DNA: TGCGCCAGCAGCCAAGGGACAGGATTCTCTGGGGCCAACGTCCTGACTTTC; CDR3 protein: CASSQGTGFSGANVLTF
D gene: .; V gene: TRBV20-1; J gene: TRBJ2-7; clone size: .; CDR3 DNA: TGCAGTGCTAGTTCAGGTGTTGCCCGGGGGGAGCAGTACTTC; CDR3 protein: CSASSGVARGEQYF
D gene: .; V gene: TRBV6-5; J gene: TRBJ2-7; clone size: .; CDR3 DNA: TGTGCCAGCAGTTACGGGGGGCGCGGGTACGAGCAGTACTTC; CDR3 protein: CASSYGGRGYEQYF
D gene: TRBD1; V gene: TRBV5-6; J gene: TRBJ1-3; clone size: .; CDR3 DNA: TGTGCCAGCAGTTGGATGGACAGGGGAGCGGGAAACACCATATATTTT; CDR3 protein: CASSWMDRGAGNTIYF
D gene: TRBD1; V gene: TRBV27; J gene: TRBJ1-4; clone size: .; CDR3 DNA: TGTGCCAGCAGTTTTCGGGACAGGGACGAAAAACTGTTTTTT; CDR3 protein: CASSFRDRDEKLFF
D gene: .; V gene: TRBV4-2; J gene: TRBJ2-3; clone size: .; CDR3 DNA: TGTGCCAGCAGCCGAGACAGTCGGCCAGATACGCAGTATTTT; CDR3 protein: CASSRDSRPDTQYF
D gene: .; V gene: TRBV5-4; J gene: TRBJ2-5; clone size: .; CDR3 DNA: TGTGCCAGCAGCCACTCGAAGGGAGCGAAGGAGACCCAGTACTTC; CDR3 protein: CASSHSKGAKETQYF
D gene: .; V gene: TRBV18; J gene: TRBJ2-1; clone size: .; CDR3 DNA: TGTGCCAGCTCACCAGGGATCGGCAATGAGCAGTTCTTC; CDR3 protein: CASSPGIGNEQFF